A selection of T cell receptor beta chains follows, all from one sample in a study of T cells in Graves' hyperthyroidism and ophthalmopathy. TCRdb re-called the multiplex PCR reads through MiXCR, storing one row per CDR3 protein. Of some 600,000 distinct CDR3 sequences listed, about 14% are singletons. The sample taken for sequencing was blood. The origin of the receptors is a woman younger than 45 with Graves' hyperthyroidism that later progressed to Graves' ophthalmopathy. CDR3s include the opening cysteine and the closing phenylalanine or tryptophan. The order of the fields is CDR3 DNA, CDR3 protein, V gene, D gene, J gene, clone size. D genes are given only for firm matches. Clone size appears in some rows only: once, few, many, or a class for an expanded clone.

CDR3 DNA: TGTGCCACCCTATATTCCAGGACAGGGGTCAATGAGCAGTTCTTC; CDR3 protein: CATLYSRTGVNEQFF; V gene: TRBV19; D gene: TRBD1; J gene: TRBJ2-1; clone size: few
CDR3 DNA: TGTGCCTGGACCCCTTTGACTAGCGAATCTACAGATACGCAGTATTTT; CDR3 protein: CAWTPLTSESTDTQYF; V gene: TRBV30; D gene: TRBD2; J gene: TRBJ2-3; clone size: NA
CDR3 DNA: TGTGCCAGCAGTTTATCGCGGGAGTCAGATACGCAGTATTTT; CDR3 protein: CASSLSRESDTQYF; V gene: TRBV27; D gene: TRBD2; J gene: TRBJ2-3; clone size: many
CDR3 DNA: TGCGCCAGCAGCTTTCAGGGCACTGAAGCTTTCTTT; CDR3 protein: CASSFQGTEAFF; V gene: TRBV5-1; D gene: NA; J gene: TRBJ1-1; clone size: many
CDR3 DNA: TGTGCCAGCACCGTCCGGGGACACCTCACAGATACGCAGTATTTT; CDR3 protein: CASTVRGHLTDTQYF; V gene: TRBV6-1; D gene: NA; J gene: TRBJ2-3; clone size: few
CDR3 DNA: TGTGCCAGCAGTCAACAGGGGGGGCCTGGCATTCAGTACTTC; CDR3 protein: CASSQQGGPGIQYF; V gene: TRBV12-3/TRBV12-4; D gene: NA; J gene: TRBJ2-4; clone size: many
CDR3 DNA: TGTGCCAGCACCCACCCCCTAGCGCCGTACGAGCAGTACTTC; CDR3 protein: CASTHPLAPYEQYF; V gene: TRBV6-1; D gene: NA; J gene: TRBJ2-7; clone size: many
CDR3 DNA: TGTGCCAGCAGCCAAGGGGCGTCCTATCGCGGCTACACCTTC; CDR3 protein: CASSQGASYRGYTF; V gene: TRBV14; D gene: NA; J gene: TRBJ1-2; clone size: many
CDR3 DNA: TGTGCCAGCAGCTTTAGGGGGTCCTACAATGAGCAGTTCTTC; CDR3 protein: CASSFRGSYNEQFF; V gene: TRBV7-2; D gene: NA; J gene: TRBJ2-1; clone size: many
CDR3 DNA: TGTGCCAGCAGGGAAAGACTAGCGTTTACGCAGTATTTT; CDR3 protein: CASRERLAFTQYF; V gene: TRBV2; D gene: TRBD2; J gene: TRBJ2-3; clone size: many
CDR3 DNA: TGTGCCAGCGGTCACAGTGCGTTCGGGTGCAATGAGCAGTTCTTC; CDR3 protein: CASGHSAFGCNEQFF; V gene: TRBV2; D gene: NA; J gene: TRBJ2-1; clone size: NA
CDR3 DNA: TGTGCCAGTAGTACAGATCCGGCCGAGACTAGCTCCTACAATGAGCAGTTCTTC; CDR3 protein: CASSTDPAETSSYNEQFF; V gene: TRBV19; D gene: NA; J gene: TRBJ2-1; clone size: few
CDR3 DNA: TGTGCCAGCAGGTCTCTAACTAGCGGGAGATTGGAGACCCAGTACTTC; CDR3 protein: CASRSLTSGRLETQYF; V gene: TRBV27; D gene: TRBD2; J gene: TRBJ2-5; clone size: many
CDR3 DNA: TGCAGTGCCTTCCGTCCGTCGGACCAAGAGACCCAGTACTTC; CDR3 protein: CSAFRPSDQETQYF; V gene: TRBV20-1; D gene: NA; J gene: TRBJ2-5; clone size: many
CDR3 DNA: TGTGCCAGCACCCGAGCAGATACGCAGTATTTT; CDR3 protein: CASTRADTQYF; V gene: TRBV27; D gene: NA; J gene: TRBJ2-3; clone size: many
CDR3 DNA: TGTGCCAGTAGTAGGCTAGCGGGGGGGCTAATCTCCTACAATGAGCAGTTCTTC; CDR3 protein: CASSRLAGGLISYNEQFF; V gene: TRBV19; D gene: TRBD2; J gene: TRBJ2-1; clone size: NA
CDR3 DNA: TGTGCCAGCAACGCTCCCGGGTCCCGAGGTGACTATGGCTACACCTTC; CDR3 protein: CASNAPGSRGDYGYTF; V gene: TRBV6-1; D gene: NA; J gene: TRBJ1-2; clone size: NA
CDR3 DNA: TGTGCCAGCAGTGAAGGAGGGCCCGGTCAGCCCCAGCATTTT; CDR3 protein: CASSEGGPGQPQHF; V gene: TRBV2; D gene: NA; J gene: TRBJ1-5; clone size: many
CDR3 DNA: TGTGCCAGTAGAGAACAGGGTGGAAAGACCCAGTACTTC; CDR3 protein: CASREQGGKTQYF; V gene: TRBV19; D gene: NA; J gene: TRBJ2-5; clone size: many
CDR3 DNA: TGTGCCAGCAGTTCAGCAGGAGACAGGGATGAGGTCTACGAGCAGTACTTC; CDR3 protein: CASSSAGDRDEVYEQYF; V gene: TRBV3-1; D gene: TRBD1; J gene: TRBJ2-7; clone size: many
CDR3 DNA: TGTGCCAGCAGTTCTAGCCGGGACAGGATCCCCTACGAGCAGTACTTC; CDR3 protein: CASSSSRDRIPYEQYF; V gene: TRBV6-2/TRBV6-3; D gene: TRBD1; J gene: TRBJ2-7; clone size: many
CDR3 DNA: TGTGCCAGCAGCTTAGGGGTCGCCAATCAGCCCCAGCGTTTT; CDR3 protein: CASSLGVANQPQRF; V gene: TRBV7-9; D gene: NA; J gene: TRBJ1-5; clone size: NA
CDR3 DNA: TGTGCCAGCAGCCCACGGGGACAGGGATCCACAGATACGCAGTATTTT; CDR3 protein: CASSPRGQGSTDTQYF; V gene: TRBV28; D gene: TRBD1; J gene: TRBJ2-3; clone size: many